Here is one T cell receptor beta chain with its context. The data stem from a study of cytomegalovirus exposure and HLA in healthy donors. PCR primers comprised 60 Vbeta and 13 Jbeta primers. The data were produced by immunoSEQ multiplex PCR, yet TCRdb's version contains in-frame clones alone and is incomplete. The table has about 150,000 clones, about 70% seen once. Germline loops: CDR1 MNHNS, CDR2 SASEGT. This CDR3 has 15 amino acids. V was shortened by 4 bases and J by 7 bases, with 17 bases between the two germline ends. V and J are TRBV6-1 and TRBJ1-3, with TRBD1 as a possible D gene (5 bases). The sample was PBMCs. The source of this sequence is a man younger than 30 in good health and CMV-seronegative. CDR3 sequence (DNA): TGTGCCAGCAGTGTATCAGACAGCCCCTGGAACACCATATATTTT. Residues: CASSVSDSPWNTIYF.